Sequencing of this T cell receptor (beta chain) was carried out in a study of preoperative IRX-2 immunotherapy in early breast cancer. This CDR3 has 15 amino acids. Trimming cost V 6 bases and J 7 bases, with 21 bases left between them. Per the germline V gene, CDR1 is SGHVS and CDR2 is FNYEAQ. Treatment denoted: preoperative locoregional IRX-2 cytokine immunotherapy. Clones were sequenced by immunoSEQ multiplex PCR, and TCRdb holds only the in-frame ones, with some missing. The sample includes approximately 31,000 clones, around nine tenths of them seen just once. The sequencing here drew on tumor tissue, taken after IRX-2 immunotherapy. This TCR came from a human donor with breast cancer. The V and J genes are TRBV7-6 and TRBJ1-1, with D possibly being TRBD1 (5 bases). CDR3 in DNA: TGTGCCAGCAGGAGACAGACATCGGGGGGTAATGAAGCTTTCTTT. It translates to CASRRQTSGGNEAFF.